Following are 4 T cell receptor beta chains from one sample sequenced in a study of regulatory T cells in long-lasting Graves disease. CDR3 regions were amplified by Arm-PCR using iRepertoire HTBI primers to build TCR beta libraries. MiXCR was run by TCRdb on the multiplex PCR reads, yielding one entry per CDR3 protein. Of fewer than 400,000 distinct CDR3 sequences in the sample, around a fifth were seen once. The sample's time point: persistent/refractory GD, antithyroid drugs over 5 years with positive TRAb. Preparation of the TCR library used RNA extracted from PBMCs. The sequenced sample was peripheral blood mononuclear cells (PBMCs), obtained when the disease was refractory, from a patient treated with antithyroid drugs. The receptors originated from a female donor with Graves disease.

This clonotype was recorded many times. V is TRBV2 and J is TRBJ1-5; no firm D call. Trimming stripped 8 bases from V and 4 bases from J, with 18 bases between. This CDR3 region has 15 residues. Per the germline V gene, CDR1 is SNHLY and CDR2 is FYNNEI. CDR3 nucleotide sequence: TGTGCCAGCTCTCGACGGGAATCTCTTAATCAGCCCCAGCATTTT. Its protein product is CASSRRESLNQPQHF.

This clonotype was observed at least ten times. The chain combines TRBV28 with TRBJ1-2, with unresolved D. The CDR3 contains 12 residues. Germline CDR1 and CDR2: MDHEN and SYDVKM. The V end was cut by 6 bases, the J end by 4 bases, with 9 bases between. In DNA form, the CDR3 reads TGTGCCAGCAGCGGGAGCTTCTATGGCTACACCTTC. Its protein is CASSGSFYGYTF.

As regards this clonotype: Just one base apart from a much larger clone, this may be a read error. The rearrangement uses TRBV6-9 and TRBJ2-7; D may be TRBD1 (6 bases). Trimming left V 3 bases short and J 3 bases short, with 15 bases between. The CDR3 is made up of 15 amino acids. In germline, CDR1 is MNHGY, CDR2 SVAAGI. CDR3 residues: CASSYYRTVGYEQYF. CDR3 coding DNA: TGTGCCAGCAGTTACTACAGGACAGTGGGCTACGAGCAGTACTTC.

This clonotype was counted at least ten times. The chain has TRBV12-3 or TRBV12-4 and TRBJ2-5; D may be TRBD1 or TRBD2 (5 bases each). V lost 0 bases and J lost 1, with 12 bases in between. This CDR3 comprises 16 residues. The CDR3 DNA follows: TGTGCCAGCAGTTTAGCGCTCAGGGACCTCCAAGAGACCCAGTACTTC. Its protein is CASSLALRDLQETQYF.